This T cell receptor beta chain was retrieved from a study of CD8+ T cells in alopecia areata (dated by TCRdb to the late 2010s). Study-wide context: The treated patients, all with moderate-to-severe alopecia areata, were enrolled in an open-label pilot trial of oral tofacitinib given at 5 to 10 mg twice daily. Tofacitinib was given for 6 to 18 months, followed by 6 months of follow-up off drug to assess delayed response and recurrence. For the treated patients, the SALT score, which quantifies what percentage of scalp surface area is affected, served as the measure of disease severity. High-throughput TCRbeta sequencing was used to examine T cell clonal expansion in alopecia areata in both the C3H/HeJ mouse model and human patients. Human TCRbeta sequencing covered scalp tissue and sorted CD4+ and CD8+ peripheral blood T cells from patchy and totalis/universalis alopecia areata patients and healthy controls. Biopsies were taken from tofacitinib-treated patients at baseline and again at 4 and 24 weeks into treatment, and several of those patients also had a later scalp biopsy. Scalp clonality was compared across normal scalp (n=4), patchy alopecia areata scalp (n=8), and alopecia totalis/universalis scalp (n=8). The RNA source kit depended on sample type: the PAXgene miRNA kit for fixed scalp, the miRNeasy kit for PBMCs, and the RNeasy kit for mouse skin. TCRbeta CDR3 regions were amplified by immunoSEQ multiplex PCR using 35 Vbeta forward and 13 Jbeta reverse primers.

The germline V gene (reference sequence) supplies CDR1 SSHAT and CDR2 FNYEAQ. V sheds 1 base and J sheds 2 bases, leaving 6 bases between their ends. From the cysteine up to the phenylalanine, the CDR3 has a length of 13 residues. Only the CDR3 part of the read is kept: 39 bases, read in frame from the first base. Points on this clone: No antigen is known for it. The input lacks base qualities; no much larger clone sits a single base away.

Per the publication, the time point label means: around 4 weeks on oral tofacitinib. Sample treatment or condition, as interpreted from the label and publication: oral pan-JAK inhibitor, 5-10 mg twice daily. Lesional scalp punch biopsies and peripheral blood were obtained from alopecia areata patients. PBMCs were isolated by density centrifugation and stained for CD3, CD4 and CD8, after which CD4+ and CD8+ T cells were sorted on a FACSAria. Receptor amplification or capture employed the immunoSEQ multiplex PCR assay. To provide template for TCR sequencing, every sample had RNA extracted and reverse transcribed into cDNA. SuperScript III was used for first-strand cDNA synthesis, primed with a 2:1 mix of oligo-dT and random hexamers. A synthetic immune receptor repertoire was used to assess amplification bias, and residual bias was removed computationally. Per the authors' processing: Raw reads were preprocessed to remove errors, and CDR3 was defined according to IMGT conventions as the region from the conserved cysteine to phenylalanine. Clonality was computed by normalizing Shannon entropy by log2 of the number of productive unique TCRs and subtracting the result from 1. Whether scalp clones were CD4 or CD8 was inferred by matching scalp TCRbeta sequences against CD4 and CD8 repertoires sorted from blood. Held by TCRdb, this immuneACCESS table contains in-frame sequences only and omits some clones. Under half of the omission traces to an unresolved V gene where checked; the cause of the rest is unknown. V and J calls and clone size are given by that table; D and trimming were obtained from the DNA. The sample has 110,000 to 150,000 clones on record, about 88% of them singletons. The top ten constitute over 10% of the sample.

Paper-wide results and their limitations: Compared with normal scalp, lesional scalp, particularly in alopecia totalis/universalis, had higher clonality and more expanded CD8+ clones, which suggests antigenic drive. During tofacitinib treatment, many expanded lesional clones stuck around in both scalp and blood, and this persistence may partly explain why relapse happens after treatment is stopped. Scalp TCR repertoire analysis is complicated because resident alphabeta T cells in normal human skin are also sequenced, whereas mouse skin is dominated by gammadelta T cells. Shared TCR sequences between patients were less evident than in mice, which may be partly attributable to HLA diversity in the patient population. Tofacitinib significantly decreased scalp clonality and the number of expanded CD8+ clones among the top 100 scalp clones. Because the treated cohort was small and had just a single nonresponder, larger studies are needed to establish links between baseline CD8+ expansion and response.

The sequences come from CD8+ T cells sorted from blood, collected at week 4, from a patient treated with tofacitinib. This chain joins TRBV7-7 to TRBJ2-7; matching of 5 bases hints at TRBD1 as the D gene. The receptor was derived from a human donor with alopecia areata. The nucleotide sequence reads TGTGCCAGCAGCTTAGGCAGGGCCTACGAGCAGTACTTC. Translation gives CASSLGRAYEQYF.